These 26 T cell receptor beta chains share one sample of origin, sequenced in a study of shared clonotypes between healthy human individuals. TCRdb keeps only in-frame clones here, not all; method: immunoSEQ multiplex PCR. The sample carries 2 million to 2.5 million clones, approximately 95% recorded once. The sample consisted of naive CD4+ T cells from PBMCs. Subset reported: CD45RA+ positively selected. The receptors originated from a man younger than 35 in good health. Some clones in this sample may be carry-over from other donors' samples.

The DNA of the CDR3 is TGTGCCAGCAGCCCGTACTGGGGCTACAATGAGCAGTTCTTC. Its protein product is CASSPYWGYNEQFF. The chain combines TRBV5-8 with TRBJ2-1, with no clear D. The CDR3 sequence is 14 residues long. Trimming cost V 4 bases and J 3 bases, with 11 bases left between them. Germline V CDR1 and CDR2: SGHTS, YDEGEE. Complete variable domain (other parts from reference TRBV5-8 and TRBJ2-1): EAGVTQSPTHLIKTRGQQATLRCSPISGHTSVYWYQQALGLGLQFLLWYDEGEERNRGNFPPRFSGRQFPNYSSELNVNALELEDSALYLCASSPYWGYNEQFFGPGTRLTVL.

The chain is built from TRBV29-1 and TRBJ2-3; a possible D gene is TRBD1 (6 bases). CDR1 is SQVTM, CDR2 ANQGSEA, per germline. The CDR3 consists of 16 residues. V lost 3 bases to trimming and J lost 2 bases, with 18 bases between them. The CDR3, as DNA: TGCAGCGTTGATCCGAGGGGGAGAGATTCCACAGATACGCAGTATTTT. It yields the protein CSVDPRGRDSTDTQYF.

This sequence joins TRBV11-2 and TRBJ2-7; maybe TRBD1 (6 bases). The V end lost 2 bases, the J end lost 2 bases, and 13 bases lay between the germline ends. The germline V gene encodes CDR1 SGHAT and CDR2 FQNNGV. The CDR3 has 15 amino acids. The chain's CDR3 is CASSLTRGGAYEQYF. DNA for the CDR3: TGTGCCAGCAGCTTAACCCGAGGGGGTGCCTACGAGCAGTACTTC.

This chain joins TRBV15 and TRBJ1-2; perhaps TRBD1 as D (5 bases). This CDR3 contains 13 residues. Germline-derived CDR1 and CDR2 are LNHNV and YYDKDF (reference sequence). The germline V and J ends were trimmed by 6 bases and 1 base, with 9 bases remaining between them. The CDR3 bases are TGTGCCACCAGACAGGACCTTAACTATGGCTACACCTTC. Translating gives CATRQDLNYGYTF.

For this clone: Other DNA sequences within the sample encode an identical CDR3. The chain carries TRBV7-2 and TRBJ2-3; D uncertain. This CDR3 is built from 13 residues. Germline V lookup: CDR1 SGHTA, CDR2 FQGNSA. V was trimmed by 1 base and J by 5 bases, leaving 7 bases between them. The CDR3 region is CASSLGAGDTQYF. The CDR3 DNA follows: TGTGCCAGCAGCTTAGGCGCTGGAGATACGCAGTATTTT.

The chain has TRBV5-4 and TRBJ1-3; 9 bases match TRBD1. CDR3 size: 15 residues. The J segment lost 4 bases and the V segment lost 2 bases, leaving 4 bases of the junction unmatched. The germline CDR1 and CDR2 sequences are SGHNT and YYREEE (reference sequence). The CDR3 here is CASSLQGAKGNTIYF. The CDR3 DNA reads TGTGCCAGCAGCTTACAGGGGGCGAAAGGAAACACCATATATTTT.

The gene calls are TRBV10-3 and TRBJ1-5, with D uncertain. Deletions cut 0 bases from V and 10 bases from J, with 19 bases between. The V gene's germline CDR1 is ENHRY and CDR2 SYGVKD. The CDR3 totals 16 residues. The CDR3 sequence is CAISESGGGGSQPQHF. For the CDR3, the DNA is TGTGCCATCAGTGAGTCGGGCGGAGGTGGATCTCAACCCCAGCATTTT.

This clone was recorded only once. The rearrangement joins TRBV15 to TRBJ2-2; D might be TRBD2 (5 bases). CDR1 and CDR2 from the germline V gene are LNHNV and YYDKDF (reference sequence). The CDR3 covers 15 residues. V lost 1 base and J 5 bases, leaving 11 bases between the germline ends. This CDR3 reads CATSRGIASTGELFF. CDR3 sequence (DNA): TGTGCCACCAGCAGAGGCATAGCGTCGACCGGGGAGCTGTTTTTT.

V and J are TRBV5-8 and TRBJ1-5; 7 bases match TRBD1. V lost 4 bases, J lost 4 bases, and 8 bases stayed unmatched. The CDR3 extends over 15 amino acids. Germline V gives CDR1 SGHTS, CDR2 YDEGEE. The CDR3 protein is CASSRGQNSNQPQHF. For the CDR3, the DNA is TGTGCCAGCAGCCGGGGACAGAACAGTAATCAGCCCCAGCATTTT.

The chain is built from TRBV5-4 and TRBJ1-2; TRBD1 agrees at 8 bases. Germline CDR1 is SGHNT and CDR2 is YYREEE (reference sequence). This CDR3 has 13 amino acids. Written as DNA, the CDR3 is TGTGCGCTCATACTGCAGGGGGCGTCTGGCTACACCTTC. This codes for CALILQGASGYTF.

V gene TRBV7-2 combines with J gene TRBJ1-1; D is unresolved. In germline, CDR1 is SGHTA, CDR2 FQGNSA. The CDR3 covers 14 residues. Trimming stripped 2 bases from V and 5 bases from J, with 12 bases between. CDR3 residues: CASSLLRAGTEAFF. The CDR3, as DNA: TGTGCCAGCAGCTTACTAAGGGCCGGGACTGAAGCTTTCTTT.

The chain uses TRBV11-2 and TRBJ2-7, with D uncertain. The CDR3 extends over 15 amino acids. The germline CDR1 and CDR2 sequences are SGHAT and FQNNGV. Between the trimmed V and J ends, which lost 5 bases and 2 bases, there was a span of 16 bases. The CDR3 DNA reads TGTGCCAGCAGCCAAGACGGAGCGAGTACCTACGAGCAGTACTTC. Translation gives CASSQDGASTYEQYF.

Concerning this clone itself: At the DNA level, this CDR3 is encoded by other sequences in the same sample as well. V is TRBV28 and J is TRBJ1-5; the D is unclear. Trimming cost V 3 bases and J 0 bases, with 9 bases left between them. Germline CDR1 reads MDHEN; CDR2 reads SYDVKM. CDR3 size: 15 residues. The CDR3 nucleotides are TGTGCCAGCAGTTTCTCCAGCTATAGCAATCAGCCCCAGCATTTT. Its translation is CASSFSSYSNQPQHF.

Here the CDR3 reads CASSPFAGSSYNEQFF. The CDR3 coding sequence is TGTGCCAGCTCACCGTTTGCGGGAAGCTCCTACAATGAGCAGTTCTTC. V and J are TRBV18 and TRBJ2-1; D is possibly TRBD2 (6 bases). V lost 3 bases and J lost 0, with 12 bases in between. This CDR3 has 16 residues. The germline V gene has CDR1 KGHSH and CDR2 LQKENI.

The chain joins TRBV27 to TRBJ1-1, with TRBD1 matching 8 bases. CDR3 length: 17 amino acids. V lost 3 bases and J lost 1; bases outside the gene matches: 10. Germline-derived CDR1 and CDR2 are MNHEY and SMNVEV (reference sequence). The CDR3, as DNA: TGTGCCAGCAGTTTCCGACTCGCCGGGACAGGGAACACTGAAGCTTTCTTT. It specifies CASSFRLAGTGNTEAFF.

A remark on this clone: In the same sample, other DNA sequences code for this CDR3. In DNA form, the CDR3 reads TGCGCCAGCAGCTTGTTGGGGAACACTGAAGCTTTCTTT. It is translated as CASSLLGNTEAFF. J is TRBJ1-1 and V is TRBV5-1; the D is unclear. This CDR3 has 13 amino acids. Germline values: CDR1 SGHRS, CDR2 YFSETQ. Trimming cost V 1 base and J 1 base, with 5 bases left between them.

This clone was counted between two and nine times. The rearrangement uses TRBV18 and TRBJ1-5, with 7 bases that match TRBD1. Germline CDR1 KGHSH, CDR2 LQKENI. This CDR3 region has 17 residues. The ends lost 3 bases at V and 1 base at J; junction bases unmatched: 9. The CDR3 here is CASSPSLQGDSNQPQHF. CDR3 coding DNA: TGTGCCAGCTCACCGAGTCTGCAGGGGGACAGCAATCAGCCCCAGCATTTT.

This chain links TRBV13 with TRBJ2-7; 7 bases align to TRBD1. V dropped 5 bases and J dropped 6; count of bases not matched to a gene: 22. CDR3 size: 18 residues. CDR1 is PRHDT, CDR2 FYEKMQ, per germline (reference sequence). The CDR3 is CASSLLQTSDRDRPEQYF. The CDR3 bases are TGTGCCAGCAGCCTACTCCAAACGAGCGACCGGGACAGACCCGAGCAGTACTTC.

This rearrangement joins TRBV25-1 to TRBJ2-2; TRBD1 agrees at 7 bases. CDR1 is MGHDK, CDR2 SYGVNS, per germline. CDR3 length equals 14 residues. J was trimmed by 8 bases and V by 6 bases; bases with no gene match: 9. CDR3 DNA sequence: TGTGCCAGCAGCCTGTTAGGGGGCTTGGGGGAGCTGTTTTTT. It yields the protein CASSLLGGLGELFF. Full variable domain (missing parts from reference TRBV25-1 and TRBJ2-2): EADIYQTPRYLVIGTGKKITLECSQTMGHDKMYWYQQDPGMELHLIHYSYGVNSTEKGDLSSESTVSRIRTEHFPLTLESARPSHTSQYLCASSLLGGLGELFFGEGSRLTVL.

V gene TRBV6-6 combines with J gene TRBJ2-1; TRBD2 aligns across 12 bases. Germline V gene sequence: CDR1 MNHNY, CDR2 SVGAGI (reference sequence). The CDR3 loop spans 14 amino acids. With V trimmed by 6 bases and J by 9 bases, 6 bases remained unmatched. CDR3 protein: CASSPPSGRGEQFF. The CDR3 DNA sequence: TGTGCCAGCAGCCCTCCTAGCGGGAGGGGTGAGCAGTTCTTC.

The CDR3 nucleotides read TGTGCCAGCAGCCGGGGACAGGGGGCCCGTTATGAGCAGTTCTTC. Encoded protein: CASSRGQGARYEQFF. This sequence joins TRBV7-9 and TRBJ2-1; 12 bases map to TRBD1. The trim removed 5 bases at V and 8 bases at J, leaving 7 bases unmatched. Looked up from germline, CDR1 is SEHNR and CDR2 is FQNEAQ (reference sequence). There are 15 residues in the CDR3.

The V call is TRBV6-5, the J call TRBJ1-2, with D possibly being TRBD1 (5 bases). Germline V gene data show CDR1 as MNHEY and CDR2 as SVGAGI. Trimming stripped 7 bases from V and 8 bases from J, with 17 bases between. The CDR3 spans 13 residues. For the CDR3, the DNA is TGTGCCAGCACCCCGGGGCAGGGACGCGGCTACACCTTC. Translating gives CASTPGQGRGYTF.

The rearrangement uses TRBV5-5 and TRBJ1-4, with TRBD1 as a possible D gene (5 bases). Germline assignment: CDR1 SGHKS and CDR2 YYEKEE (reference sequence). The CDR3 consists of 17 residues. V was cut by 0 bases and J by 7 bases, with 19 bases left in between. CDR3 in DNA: TGTGCCAGCAGCTTGGACCCTTATACAGGTTTCGGTGAAAAACTGTTTTTT. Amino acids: CASSLDPYTGFGEKLFF.

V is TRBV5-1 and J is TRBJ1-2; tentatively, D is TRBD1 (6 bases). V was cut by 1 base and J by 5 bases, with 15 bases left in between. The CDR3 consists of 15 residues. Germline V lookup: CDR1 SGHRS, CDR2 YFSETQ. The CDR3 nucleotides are TGCGCCAGCAGCTTGCAACAGGGAATTCCTTATGGCTACACCTTC. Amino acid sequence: CASSLQQGIPYGYTF.

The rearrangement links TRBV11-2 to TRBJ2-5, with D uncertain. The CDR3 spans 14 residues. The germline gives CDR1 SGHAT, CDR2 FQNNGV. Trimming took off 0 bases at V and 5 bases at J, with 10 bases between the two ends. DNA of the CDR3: TGTGCCAGCAGCTTAGACACCCCGCGGGAGACCCAGTACTTC. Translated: CASSLDTPRETQYF.

CDR3: CASRRGQDTDTQYF. CDR3 nucleotides: TGTGCCAGCAGAAGAGGGCAAGACACAGATACGCAGTATTTT. The V and J genes are TRBV11-3 and TRBJ2-3; D is possibly TRBD2 (5 bases). The CDR3 covers 14 residues. V was shortened by 6 bases and J by 2 bases, with 12 bases between the two germline ends. Germline CDR1 reads SGHNT; CDR2 reads YENEEA.